This TCR beta chain emerged from a study of blood T cell repertoires in COVID-19. Study details: The United States, Italy and Spain supplied acute and convalescent COVID-19 samples. Sources were T cells, B-cell-depleted T cells, or PBMCs; the material itself was cDNA or gDNA.

V was trimmed by 4 bases and J by 3 bases, leaving 14 bases between them. CDR1 is SGHKS, CDR2 YYEKEE, per germline (reference sequence). The length of the CDR3 is 15 residues. In the original workflow: Using reference gene primer amplification, nucleated cell counts were estimated. Using immunoSEQ multiplex PCR, the repertoire was profiled, and TCRdb retains in-frame clones only, with some absent. That table furnishes V, J and clone size, whereas the DNA furnished D and trimming. Among 250,000 to 350,000 clones listed, approximately 91% were seen once. The TCR was taken from a woman aged 25-40 years with COVID-19, enrolled during active disease. The sample consisted of peripheral blood. The V gene is TRBV5-5, the J gene TRBJ2-1; D remains ambiguous. This CDR3 is CASSRLGVSYNEQFF. CDR3 coding DNA: TGTGCCAGCAGCCGCCTCGGAGTGAGCTACAATGAGCAGTTCTTC.